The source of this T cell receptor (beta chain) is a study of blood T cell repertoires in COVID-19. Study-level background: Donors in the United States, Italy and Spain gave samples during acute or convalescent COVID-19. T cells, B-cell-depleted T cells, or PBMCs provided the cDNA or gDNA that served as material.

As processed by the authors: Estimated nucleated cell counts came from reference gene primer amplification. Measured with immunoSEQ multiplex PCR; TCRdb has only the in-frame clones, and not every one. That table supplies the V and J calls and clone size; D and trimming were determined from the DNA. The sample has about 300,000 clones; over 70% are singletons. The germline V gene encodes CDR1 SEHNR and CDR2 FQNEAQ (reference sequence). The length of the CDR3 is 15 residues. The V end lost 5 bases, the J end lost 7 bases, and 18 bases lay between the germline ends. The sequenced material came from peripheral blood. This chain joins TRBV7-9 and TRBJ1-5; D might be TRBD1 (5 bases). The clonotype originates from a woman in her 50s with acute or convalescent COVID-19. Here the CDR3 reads CASSTGTGTNQPQHF. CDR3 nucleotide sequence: TGTGCCAGCAGCACCGGGACTGGGACTAACCAGCCCCAGCATTTT.